A selection of T cell receptor beta chains follows, all from one sample in a study of cytomegalovirus exposure and HLA in healthy donors. This table comes from immunoSEQ multiplex PCR, and its TCRdb copy is limited to in-frame clones, with some not included. Of around 80,000 clones in the sample, 95% to 97% were seen once. The sequenced material came from PBMCs. These receptors were taken from a woman aged 18-30 years in good health and CMV-seronegative. CDR3s include the opening cysteine and the closing phenylalanine or tryptophan. The D gene is left open where the match is weak. A clone size is listed for some rows: how often the clone was seen (once, few, many), or a class if it is expanded.

once,TRBJ1-1,TRBV5-6,-,TGTGCCAGCAGCTTCGGGACTACTGAAGCTTTCTTT,CASSFGTTEAFF
-,TRBJ2-1,TRBV5-4,TRBD2,TGTGCCAGCAGCTTGCTAGCGGGAGTTGAGCAGTTCTTC,CASSLLAGVEQFF
many,TRBJ2-7,TRBV13,-,TGTGCCAGCAGGACAAGGGGGGGAAGCTCCTACGAGCAGTACTTC,CASRTRGGSSYEQYF
-,TRBJ2-1,TRBV15,TRBD2,TGTGCCACCAGCAGAGATGGAAGAGGGAGGGCCTCAAATGAGCAGTTCTTC,CATSRDGRGRASNEQFF
-,TRBJ2-7,TRBV11-2,-,TGTGCCAGCAGCTTAGTGGGGGCGCCGTACGAGCAGTACTTC,CASSLVGAPYEQYF
-,TRBJ1-1,TRBV7-9,TRBD1,TGTGCCAGCAGTTCAGGACAGGGCTCCACCGCTGAAGCTTTCTTT,CASSSGQGSTAEAFF
-,TRBJ2-3,TRBV9,TRBD2,TGTGCCAGCAGCGTAGGAGGGGGACTAGCGGGCGTCCCTAGCACAGATACGCAGTATTTT,CASSVGGGLAGVPSTDTQYF
-,TRBJ2-7,TRBV10-2,TRBD2,TGCGCCAGCAGTGAGTCGGCGGGAGGGCCCTACGAGCAGTACTTC,CASSESAGGPYEQYF
-,TRBJ1-3,TRBV5-6,-,TGTGCCAGCTCCTTGGGAGGGTCCGTCTCTGGCAACACCATATATTTT,CASSLGGSVSGNTIYF
-,TRBJ2-7,TRBV28,-,TGTGCCAGCAGTGCGGGGAGCAGCTCCTACGAGCAGTACTTC,CASSAGSSSYEQYF
-,TRBJ1-5,TRBV7-2,TRBD1,TGTGCCAGCAGCTTAAATGGGGGAGCGACAGGGTGGGATCAGCCCCAGCATTTT,CASSLNGGATGWDQPQHF
-,TRBJ2-7,TRBV5-1,TRBD1,TGCGCCAGCAGCTTCAGACAGGGTCCCTACGAGCAGTACTTC,CASSFRQGPYEQYF
once,TRBJ2-7,TRBV6-1,-,TGTGCCAGCAGTCCCGGGACACTGGTGTACGAGCAGTACTTC,CASSPGTLVYEQYF
-,TRBJ2-1,TRBV27,TRBD2,TGTGCCAGCAGTCACAGTAGCGGGAGCTCCTACAATGAGCAGTTCTTC,CASSHSSGSSYNEQFF
-,TRBJ1-1,TRBV16,-,TGTGCCAGCAGCCAATCAGGCAGGGTGAACACTGAAGCTTTCTTT,CASSQSGRVNTEAFF